Following are 23 T cell receptor beta chains from one sample sequenced in a study of CXCR3-negative and CXCR3-positive naive CD8 T cells. Carrying UMI labels, the TRB cDNA libraries were prepared through 5' RACE. After re-calling the 5' RACE reads, TCRdb lists one entry per CDR3 protein, DNA absent. With about 130,000 distinct CDR3 sequences in the sample, the ten largest clones hold nearly 0.5%. Sequenced sample: naive CXCR3- CD8+ T cells from blood. Subset here: CD45RO-CCR7+CD27+CD95- naive CD8+ T cells lacking CXCR3 (TNR3-). The receptors come from a human donor in good health. Some clones in this sample may be carry-over from other donors' samples.

This CDR3 reads CASSLAGGRNTIYF. The chain recombines TRBV28 with TRBJ1-3; TCRdb picks TRBD1, but there is no DNA to check that call. Germline values: CDR1 MDHEN, CDR2 SYDVKM. This CDR3 spans 14 amino acids.

V gene TRBV12-3 or TRBV12-4 combines with J gene TRBJ2-3. The CDR3 extends over 15 amino acids. This chain's CDR3 is CASSPYGLGTDTQYF.

The rearrangement uses TRBV29-1 and TRBJ2-3; TCRdb designates TRBD2, a call that cannot be tested without DNA. CDR3 length: 16 amino acids. Germline loops: CDR1 SQVTM, CDR2 ANQGSEA. The CDR3 is CSVTRTSADRTDTQYF.

This chain uses TRBV7-9 with TRBJ1-1. From germline, CDR1 is SEHNR and CDR2 FQNEAQ (reference sequence). This CDR3 contains 16 residues. The CDR3 spells CASSLSVGRTNTEAFF.

V is TRBV6-2 or TRBV6-3 and J is TRBJ2-1; with no DNA, the TCRdb D assignment of TRBD2 cannot be verified. This CDR3 has 13 amino acids. The germline CDR1 and CDR2 sequences are MNHEY and SVGEGT. CDR3 sequence reads: CAAWGVPYNEQFF.

The V gene is TRBV29-1, the J gene TRBJ2-1. Germline-derived CDR1 and CDR2 are SQVTM and ANQGSEA. The CDR3 spans 13 residues. This CDR3 reads CSVELWGYNEQFF.

The rearrangement joins TRBV10-3 to TRBJ2-5; TCRdb's D gene call, TRBD1, goes unchecked for lack of DNA. The length of the CDR3 is 13 residues. Germline lookup yields CDR1 ENHRY and CDR2 SYGVKD. CDR3 sequence: CAIRTDRGETQYF.

The J gene is TRBJ2-7, the V gene TRBV29-1; TCRdb picks TRBD1, but there is no DNA to check that call. The CDR3 length is 14 residues. Germline V gives CDR1 SQVTM, CDR2 ANQGSEA. The chain's CDR3 is CSVKGWQGLREQYF.

This sequence joins TRBV12-3 or TRBV12-4 and TRBJ2-6. The length of the CDR3 is 13 residues. CDR3 residues: CASMDAGANVLTF.

The chain joins TRBV14 to TRBJ1-1. The CDR3 length is 12 residues. The germline V gene encodes CDR1 SGHDN and CDR2 FVKESK. The CDR3 is CASSPGGAEAFF.

The chain employs TRBV20-1 and TRBJ2-4. This CDR3 has 16 residues. Looked up from germline, CDR1 is DFQATT and CDR2 is SNEGSKA (reference sequence). CDR3 sequence reads: CSARDGEVLAKNIQYF.

This chain connects TRBV11-3 to TRBJ2-1; TCRdb selects TRBD2, and the lack of DNA leaves this call unchecked. The CDR3 is 19 residues long. CDR1 is SGHNT, CDR2 YENEEA, per germline. The CDR3 spells CASSMSGTSGVSGWNEQFF.

The chain combines TRBV5-1 with TRBJ2-3; the TRBD2 assignment by TCRdb is unverifiable without DNA. The V gene's germline CDR1 is SGHRS and CDR2 YFSETQ. CDR3 length: 17 amino acids. Here the CDR3 reads CASSGPGLAGPTDTQYF.

This rearrangement joins TRBV7-9 to TRBJ2-7; TCRdb's assignment of TRBD1 cannot be checked, as there is no DNA. The CDR3 sequence is 15 residues long. Germline loops: CDR1 SEHNR, CDR2 FQNEAQ (reference sequence). This CDR3 is CASSLGIRGHYEQYF.

The chain has TRBV6-6 and TRBJ2-7; checking the TCRdb D call of TRBD1 is not possible without DNA. The germline V gene has CDR1 MNHNY and CDR2 SVGAGI (reference sequence). This CDR3 is 16 amino acids long. CDR3 sequence: CASRPQGTTRSYEQYF.

The V call is TRBV7-3, the J call TRBJ2-2. The germline gives CDR1 SGHTA, CDR2 FQGTGA. The CDR3 contains 15 residues. CDR3 in amino acids: CASSLEVSDTGELFF.

The chain couples TRBV9 to TRBJ2-7; TCRdb's D call of TRBD1 is untestable without DNA. Germline lookup yields CDR1 SGDLS and CDR2 YYNGEE. The CDR3 runs to 14 residues. The CDR3 region is CASSVWDGSYEQYF.

This chain connects TRBV29-1 to TRBJ2-7; TCRdb names TRBD1, which stays unverified in the absence of DNA. Germline CDR1 SQVTM, CDR2 ANQGSEA. The CDR3 loop spans 19 amino acids. CDR3 loop: CSVEDGGTGASLRPYEQYF.

V usage is TRBV12-3 or TRBV12-4 and J usage is TRBJ2-2; TCRdb outputs TRBD1, but without DNA this stays unchecked. This CDR3 region has 14 residues. The CDR3 sequence is CANSAQEFAGELFF.

This chain joins TRBV29-1 and TRBJ1-2. The CDR3 loop spans 13 amino acids. Germline CDR1 SQVTM, CDR2 ANQGSEA. The CDR3 sequence is CSVVSGRTYGYTF. The full variable domain, completed using reference TRBV29-1 and TRBJ1-2, is SAVISQKPSRDICQRGTSLTIQCQVDSQVTMMFWYRQQPGQSLTLIATANQGSEATYESGFVIDKFPISRPNLTFSTLTVSNMSPEDSSIYLCSVVSGRTYGYTFGSGTRLTVV.

The chain is built from TRBV6-4 and TRBJ2-1. The germline V gene has CDR1 MRHNA and CDR2 SNTAGT. The CDR3 loop spans 16 amino acids. CDR3 protein: CASSDSAWVSYNEQLF.

The chain joins TRBV28 to TRBJ2-2; the TCRdb call, TRBD1, lacks DNA for checking. This CDR3 is 16 amino acids long. From germline, CDR1 is MDHEN and CDR2 SYDVKM. The CDR3 here is CASSGLGNPGTGELFF.

The V and J genes are TRBV19 and TRBJ2-7; TCRdb's D gene call, TRBD1, goes unchecked for lack of DNA. CDR3 size: 12 residues. CDR1 LNHDA and CDR2 SQIVND come from the germline V gene (reference sequence). The CDR3 here is CAGKTGYYEQYF.